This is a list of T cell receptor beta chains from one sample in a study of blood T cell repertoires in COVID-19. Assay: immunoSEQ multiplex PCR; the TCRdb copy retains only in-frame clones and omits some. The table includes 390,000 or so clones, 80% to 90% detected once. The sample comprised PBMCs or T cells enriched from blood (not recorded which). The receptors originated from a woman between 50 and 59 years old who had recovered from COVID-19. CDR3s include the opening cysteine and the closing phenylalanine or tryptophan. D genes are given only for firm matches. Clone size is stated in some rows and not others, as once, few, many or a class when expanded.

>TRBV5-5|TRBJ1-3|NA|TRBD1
CASSLTWDRSFSGNTIYF
TGTGCCAGCAGCTTGACGTGGGACAGGTCCTTCTCTGGAAACACCATATATTTT
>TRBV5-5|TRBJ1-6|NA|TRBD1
CASSFGTGDSPLHF
TGTGCCAGCAGCTTCGGGACAGGGGATTCACCCCTCCACTTT
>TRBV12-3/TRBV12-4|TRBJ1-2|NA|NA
CASREREVGGYTF
TGTGCCAGCCGCGAGCGGGAGGTGGGGGGCTACACCTTC
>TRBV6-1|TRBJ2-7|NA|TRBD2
CASSEGGRDGYF
TGTGCCAGCAGTGAAGGGGGGAGGGACGGGTACTTC
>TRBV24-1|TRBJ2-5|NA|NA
CATSDTGPQETQYF
TGTGCCACCAGTGATACAGGTCCCCAAGAGACCCAGTACTTC
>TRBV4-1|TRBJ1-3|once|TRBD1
CASSPGQGSGNTIYF
TGCGCCAGCAGCCCGGGACAGGGATCCGGAAACACCATATATTTT
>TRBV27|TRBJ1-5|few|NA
CASKLTGDQPQHF
TGTGCCAGCAAACTTACTGGAGATCAGCCCCAGCATTTT
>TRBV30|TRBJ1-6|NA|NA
CATRTTASSYNSPLHF
TGTGCCACACGAACGACAGCGAGCTCCTATAATTCACCCCTCCACTTT
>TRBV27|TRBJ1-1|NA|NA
CASLNVGERGWATEAFF
TGTGCCAGCTTGAATGTGGGGGAACGGGGGTGGGCCACTGAAGCTTTCTTT
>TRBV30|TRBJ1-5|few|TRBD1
CAWSAQGVQPQHF
TGTGCCTGGAGCGCTCAGGGGGTTCAGCCCCAGCATTTT
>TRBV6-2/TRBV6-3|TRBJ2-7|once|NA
CASSRFGEQYF
TGTGCCAGCAGTAGATTCGGCGAGCAGTACTTC
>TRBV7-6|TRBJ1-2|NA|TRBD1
CASSLGTGQFYGYTF
TGTGCCAGCAGCTTAGGGACAGGACAATTCTATGGCTACACCTTC
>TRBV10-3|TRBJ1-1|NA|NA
CAISEAGKNTEAFF
TGTGCCATCAGTGAGGCGGGTAAGAACACTGAAGCTTTCTTT
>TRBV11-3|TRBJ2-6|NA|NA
CASSSGGGANVLTF
TGTGCCAGCAGCTCGGGTGGTGGGGCCAACGTCCTGACTTTC
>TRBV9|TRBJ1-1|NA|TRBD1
CASSPRQGSYTEAFF
TGTGCCAGCAGCCCCCGACAGGGGTCGTACACTGAAGCTTTCTTT
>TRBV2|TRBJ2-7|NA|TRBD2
CASSLAAYEQYF
TGTGCCAGCAGTCTAGCGGCGTACGAGCAGTACTTC
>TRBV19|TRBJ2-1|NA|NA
CASSIATREQFF
TGTGCCAGTAGTATAGCGACTAGGGAGCAGTTCTTC
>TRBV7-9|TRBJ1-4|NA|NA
CASSLQGREKLFF
TGTGCCAGCAGCTTACAGGGTCGGGAAAAACTGTTTTTT